This T cell receptor beta chain was identified in a study of T cells in Graves' hyperthyroidism and ophthalmopathy. Findings and caveats of the study: Expanded thyroid clonotypes (above 0.001) were mostly also found in blood.

TCR beta CDR3 sequences were amplified from RNA transcripts. HTBI primers were employed in a first-round RT-PCR of the TCR CDR3. MiXCR, applied by TCRdb to the multiplex PCR reads, yields one record per CDR3 protein. The data show roughly 380,000 distinct CDR3 sequences, around a sixth seen once. V was clipped by 6 bases and J by 3 bases, with 14 bases between them. This CDR3 is 14 amino acids long. CDR1 is LNHDA and CDR2 is SQIVND in the germline V gene (reference sequence). This clonotype was recorded at least ten times. Its antigen remains unidentified. Ophthalmopathy in the patients scored at least 3 on Clinical Activity Score and at least 4 on NOSPECS grade, lasting under 3 months. A patient was excluded if there was uncontrolled infection, other autoimmune disease, pregnancy or lactation.

The chain couples TRBV19 to TRBJ1-1; weak D call: TRBD1 (6 bases). This sequence originates from a woman in her thirties or forties with Graves' ophthalmopathy. Sequencing used blood. The CDR3 here is CASSRGSYDTEAFF. The CDR3 DNA is TGTGCCAGTAGCAGGGGAAGTTATGACACTGAAGCTTTCTTT.